This TCR beta chain was recorded in a study of cytotoxic CD8 clonotypes in ibrutinib-treated CLL. Study-wide context: Among patients, around 25 responded partially and 2 completely; around 14 then stayed remitted and roughly 12 progressed after median about six years. Specimens for response were gathered following a median approximately 12 months of therapy, spanning 6 to 36. Overall study results and limits: Baseline values of clonality outstripped age-matched healthy donors and followed circulating CD8+ T-cell counts.

Profiled with immunoSEQ multiplex PCR; TCRdb holds only in-frame clones, not every one. The repertoire consists of about 300,000 clones, with approximately 79% occurring once and the leading ten covering approximately 5.6%. From germline, CDR1 is SGHTA and CDR2 FQGNSA. V was clipped by 3 bases and J by 3 bases, with 12 bases between them. The CDR3 has 14 residues. Turning to this clone: No antigen is known for it.

The chain is built from TRBV7-2 and TRBJ2-7; the D is unclear. This specimen consisted of PBMCs, obtained at disease progression, from a patient treated with ibrutinib. The TCR sequence derives from a human donor with chronic lymphocytic leukemia. Here the CDR3 reads CASSLDGPVYEQYF. CDR3 sequence (DNA): TGTGCCAGCAGCTTGGATGGCCCGGTCTACGAGCAGTACTTC.